The clone carrying this TCR beta chain has more than one count but fewer than ten. Its antigen is currently unknown. The sample originates from a study of vaccination and CD4 T cells after COVID-19. Overall study results and limits: The study found median SARS-CoV-2-reactive clonotypes rising from 21 to 38, not significantly.

The study sequenced cultured CD4+ T cell DNA using the Oncomine TCR Beta short-read assay. CD4+ T cells were cultured, and genomic DNA was extracted from them. TCRdb recomputed calls from the PCR reads with MiXCR, one row per CDR3 protein. The profile shows thousands of distinct CDR3 sequences, around 46% of them singletons. This CDR3 is built from 11 residues. Germline V gives CDR1 LNHDA, CDR2 SQIVND (reference sequence). V dropped 5 bases and J dropped 10 bases, with 11 bases sitting between them. Treatment described: approximately 11-day PBMC culture with coronavirus spike peptide pools or control peptides (ViraFEST assay). Gathering of the CD4+ T cells, from the unexposed donor, took place before the COVID-19 pandemic (2011-2018). Expanded clonotypes were found by TCR sequencing after peptide-pool stimulation (ViraFEST). Where cell yield allowed, unexposed-donor CD4+ T cells were probed with SARS-CoV-2 S/N and four cold-coronavirus spikes.

The TCR originated in a human donor in good health. The genes are TRBV19 and TRBJ1-1; no clear D gene. Material for sequencing was CD4+ T cells from blood, cultured in vitro. CDR3 loop: CASSGRRGAFF. In nucleotides, the CDR3 is TGTGCCAGTAGTGGCCGACGAGGAGCTTTCTTT.